This paragraph covers one T cell receptor beta chain sequence. The CDR3 covers 17 residues. Germline CDR1 ENHRY, CDR2 SYGVKD. After removal of 2 bases from V and 3 bases from J, the junction contained 4 bases not matched to a gene. Treatment indicated: preoperative locoregional IRX-2 cytokine immunotherapy. This phase Ib study tested locoregional IRX-2 cytokine immunotherapy given before surgery. This sample was included in a study of preoperative IRX-2 immunotherapy in early breast cancer. Assay: immunoSEQ multiplex PCR; the TCRdb copy retains only in-frame clones and omits some. Seen here are roughly 35,000 clones, 90% to 95% observed once, and the top ten hold under 8%.

The chain joins TRBV10-3 to TRBJ2-5, with 15 bases lining up with TRBD2. This TCR was sampled from a human donor with breast cancer. The sample was taken from a patient treated with IRX-2 immunotherapy. CDR3 region: CAISEGLAGGPKETQYF. The CDR3 DNA is TGTGCCATCAGTGAGGGACTAGCGGGAGGGCCTAAAGAGACCCAGTACTTC.